Following are 30 T cell receptor beta chains from one sample sequenced in a study of CD8 T cells in ankylosing spondylitis. A single record per CDR3 protein comes from TCRdb applying MiXCR to the 5' RACE reads. The sample lists some 250,000 distinct CDR3 sequences, about 24% occurring once. Sequencing used blood, either unsorted or a sorted T cell fraction (not recorded which). Receptors were obtained from a male donor with ankylosing spondylitis or in good health (not recorded which).

The chain employs TRBV29-1 and TRBJ1-1; D remains unclear. The germline V gene encodes CDR1 SQVTM and CDR2 ANQGSEA. This CDR3 region has 12 residues. V shed 4 bases and J shed 1 base, with 7 bases lying between them. The CDR3 loop is CSVAKGNTEAFF. The CDR3 nucleotides read TGCAGCGTTGCAAAGGGGAACACTGAAGCTTTCTTT.

The chain joins TRBV2 to TRBJ2-3, with 7 bases aligning to TRBD1. The CDR3 runs to 16 residues. The J segment lost 2 bases and the V segment lost 6 bases, leaving 11 bases of the junction unmatched. Germline V gene data show CDR1 as SNHLY and CDR2 as FYNNEI. The CDR3 reads CASSEGQIIDTDTQYF. The CDR3 coding sequence is TGTGCCAGCAGCGAGGGACAGATCATTGACACAGATACGCAGTATTTT.

The genes are TRBV28 and TRBJ2-3; D is undetermined. The CDR3 extends over 11 amino acids. Trimming shortened V by 8 bases and J by 0 bases, and 3 bases separated the two germline ends. The V gene's germline CDR1 is MDHEN and CDR2 SYDVKM. In nucleotides, the CDR3 is TGTGCCAGCCATAGCACAGATACGCAGTATTTT. This codes for CASHSTDTQYF.

This clonotype was seen ten or more times. The chain links TRBV20-1 to TRBJ2-3; the D is unclear. CDR1 is DFQATT, CDR2 SNEGSKA, per germline (reference sequence). The CDR3 extends over 13 amino acids. V shed 6 bases and J shed 0 bases, with 10 bases lying between them. The CDR3 nucleotides read TGCAGTGCGGCGGAGACTAGCACAGATACGCAGTATTTT. Residues: CSAAETSTDTQYF.

This clonotype showed up many times. The chain couples TRBV29-1 to TRBJ2-1, with a tentative D call TRBD1 (6 bases). The CDR3 runs to 14 residues. Germline assignment: CDR1 SQVTM and CDR2 ANQGSEA. CDR3 loop: CMARGGASYNEQFF. The CDR3 nucleotides read TGCATGGCTCGTGGGGGCGCGAGCTACAATGAGCAGTTCTTC.

This rearrangement joins TRBV6-5 to TRBJ2-5, with D uncertain. This CDR3 spans 15 amino acids. The germline gives CDR1 MNHEY, CDR2 SVGAGI. V was cut by 2 bases and J by 2 bases, with 12 bases left in between. The CDR3 protein is CASSYALGRQETQYF. DNA for the CDR3: TGTGCCAGCAGTTACGCATTGGGCAGACAAGAGACCCAGTACTTC.

This clonotype has just a few counts. The CDR3 DNA reads as TGCAGTGCCAGGATACTAGCGGGGGGGCCTTGGGTGGAGACCCAGTACTTC. Translated, it gives CSARILAGGPWVETQYF. This chain connects TRBV20-1 to TRBJ2-5; 13 bases fit TRBD2. V lost 6 bases to trimming and J lost 5 bases; unmatched junction nucleotides: 15. The CDR3 runs to 17 residues. Germline V CDR1 and CDR2: DFQATT, SNEGSKA (reference sequence).

The rearrangement joins TRBV7-3 to TRBJ2-3, with D possibly matching TRBD1 (6 bases). Trimming removed 1 base from V and 6 bases from J, with 17 bases in between. Germline-derived CDR1 and CDR2 are SGHTA and FQGTGA. This CDR3 region has 16 residues. CDR3 DNA sequence: TGTGCCAGCAGCTTAAGTTTACAGGGAGAGGAGGATACGCAGTATTTT. Protein sequence: CASSLSLQGEEDTQYF.

The chain recombines TRBV20-1 with TRBJ1-6; 10 nucleotides match TRBD1. CDR3 length: 15 residues. Germline loops: CDR1 DFQATT, CDR2 SNEGSKA (reference sequence). V shed 5 bases and J 9 bases; nucleotides not matched to a gene: 10. In DNA, the CDR3 is TGCAGTGCTCCAACCGGGACAGGGGCTGCTTCACCCCTCCACTTT. This codes for CSAPTGTGAASPLHF.

This chain links TRBV25-1 with TRBJ1-1; D possibly corresponds to TRBD1 (5 bases). Per the germline V gene, CDR1 is MGHDK and CDR2 is SYGVNS. V was cut by 6 bases and J by 0 bases, with 26 bases left in between. The CDR3 is made up of 19 amino acids. CDR3 coding DNA: TGTGCCAGCAGGATCCCTAAGAGGGGCCATGTGGGAATGAACACTGAAGCTTTCTTT. Its translation: CASRIPKRGHVGMNTEAFF.

This clonotype was recorded at least ten times. An end of the junction does not agree with germline; a read error may underlie this. The CDR3 DNA follows: TGTGCCAGCAGCCTCACCGGGAGCACATATACGCAGTATTTT. Protein sequence: CASSLTGSTYTQYF. V usage is TRBV11-3 and J usage is TRBJ2-3; D perhaps matches TRBD2 (6 bases). Germline V gives CDR1 SGHNT, CDR2 YENEEA. The CDR3 is made up of 14 amino acids.

Ten or more counts support this clonotype. The gene calls are TRBV2 and TRBJ2-1; tentatively, D is TRBD1 or TRBD2 (5 bases each). Germline V lookup: CDR1 SNHLY, CDR2 FYNNEI. V was pared by 4 bases and J by 9 bases, with 13 bases between. The CDR3 contains 13 residues. The CDR3 loop is CASSGESGSEQFF. For the CDR3, the DNA is TGTGCCAGCAGTGGGGAATCAGGGAGTGAGCAGTTCTTC.

Ten or more counts support this clonotype. The V gene is TRBV6-5, the J gene TRBJ2-7; TRBD1 matches at 8 bases. The CDR3 is made up of 11 amino acids. The germline CDR1 and CDR2 sequences are MNHEY and SVGAGI. After removal of 9 bases from V and 5 bases from J, the junction contained 3 bases not matched to a gene. CDR3: CASQGANEQYF. The DNA for the CDR3 is TGTGCCAGTCAGGGGGCAAACGAGCAGTACTTC.

This clonotype was found a few times. The chain combines TRBV29-1 with TRBJ1-2; 12 bases align to TRBD1. There are 15 residues in the CDR3. V dropped 1 base and J dropped 4; count of bases not matched to a gene: 4. CDR1 and CDR2 (germline): SQVTM, ANQGSEA. CDR3 residues: CSVEAGTGGAYGYTF. The CDR3 region has the DNA TGCAGCGTTGAAGCCGGGACAGGGGGCGCCTATGGCTACACCTTC.

This chain uses TRBV5-5 with TRBJ2-1; perhaps TRBD1 as D (6 bases). The CDR3 runs to 13 residues. V dropped 8 bases and J dropped 6 bases, with 15 bases sitting between them. CDR1 SGHKS and CDR2 YYEKEE come from the germline V gene (reference sequence). The DNA for the CDR3 is TGTGCCAGTGACCGGGACACCTTCAATGAGCAGTTCTTC. Translation: CASDRDTFNEQFF.

This clonotype was recorded at least ten times. This chain connects TRBV12-3 or TRBV12-4 to TRBJ2-5, with a possible D match to TRBD2 (6 bases). The CDR3 runs to 14 residues. Trimming shortened V by 7 bases and J by 5 bases, and 17 bases separated the two germline ends. The CDR3 region is CASKELGGVETQYF. DNA of the CDR3: TGTGCCAGCAAGGAATTGGGCGGGGTGGAGACCCAGTACTTC.

This clonotype was recorded many times. This chain links TRBV20-1 with TRBJ1-1; perhaps TRBD1 as D (6 bases). V was shortened by 3 bases and J by 3 bases, with 11 bases between the two germline ends. Germline CDR1 DFQATT, CDR2 SNEGSKA (reference sequence). The CDR3 totals 13 residues. CDR3 in DNA: TGCAGTGCTAGGACGGGGGGCCACACTGAAGCTTTCTTT. Translated, it gives CSARTGGHTEAFF.

This clonotype was counted once. The chain couples TRBV12-3 or TRBV12-4 to TRBJ2-7, with D maybe TRBD1 (5 bases). The CDR3 has 14 residues. Trimming removed 2 bases from V and 5 bases from J, with 13 bases in between. The CDR3 here is CASSLSQGFHEQYF. In DNA, the CDR3 is TGTGCCAGCAGTTTAAGCCAGGGCTTCCACGAGCAGTACTTC.

This clonotype was observed many times. The chain recombines TRBV20-1 with TRBJ2-1, with 8 positions matching TRBD1. Germline assignment: CDR1 DFQATT and CDR2 SNEGSKA (reference sequence). J was trimmed by 5 bases and V by 5 bases; bases with no gene match: 5. This CDR3 region has 13 residues. The CDR3 nucleotides are TGCAGTGCTCATGACAGGGGTCACAATGAGCAGTTCTTC. Amino acid sequence: CSAHDRGHNEQFF.

This clonotype was detected a few times. The J gene is TRBJ2-6, the V gene TRBV13; 14 bases line up with TRBD2. V gave up 5 bases and J gave up 4 bases; unmatched junction bases: 7. Germline assignment: CDR1 PRHDT and CDR2 FYEKMQ (reference sequence). The CDR3 extends over 18 amino acids. Here the CDR3 DNA reads TGTGCCAGCAGCCCCCGACTAGCGGGGGGGCTAGGGGCCAACGTCCTGACTTTC. It yields the protein CASSPRLAGGLGANVLTF.

The chain joins TRBV6-1 to TRBJ2-3; D is ambiguous. With 6 bases removed from V and 2 bases from J, the gap between germline ends came to 9 bases. The CDR3 loop spans 13 amino acids. Per the germline V gene, CDR1 is MNHNS and CDR2 is SASEGT. The CDR3 sequence is CASRPDPTDTQYF. Written as DNA, the CDR3 is TGTGCCAGCAGACCGGACCCCACAGATACGCAGTATTTT.

This clonotype was detected a few times. The chain has TRBV20-1 and TRBJ2-7; D may be TRBD2 (6 bases). Germline V gene sequence: CDR1 DFQATT, CDR2 SNEGSKA (reference sequence). Trimming cost V 5 bases and J 0 bases, with 11 bases left between them. This CDR3 region has 13 residues. In DNA form, the CDR3 reads TGCAGTGCTCCCCGGGGGTTCTCCTACGAGCAGTACTTC. The encoded protein is CSAPRGFSYEQYF.

This clonotype was observed a few times. This chain connects TRBV20-1 to TRBJ2-7; 8 bases align to TRBD1. The CDR3 runs 17 residues. V dropped 3 bases and J dropped 6; count of bases not matched to a gene: 19. CDR1 is DFQATT and CDR2 is SNEGSKA in the germline V gene (reference sequence). DNA of the CDR3: TGCAGTGCTAGGGACCCGAGGACTGGGCAGGGGGCCGGCGAGCAGTACTTC. Its translation: CSARDPRTGQGAGEQYF.

In this sample, this clonotype turned up many times. V gene TRBV29-1 combines with J gene TRBJ2-3, with D unresolved. Deletions cut 6 bases from V and 2 bases from J, with 12 bases between. This CDR3 has 13 residues. CDR1 is SQVTM, CDR2 ANQGSEA, per germline. The CDR3 DNA reads TGCAGCGTCCTGCCCAGGACCACAGATACGCAGTATTTT. Encoded protein: CSVLPRTTDTQYF.

This clonotype turned up a few times. The chain uses TRBV20-1 and TRBJ2-7; 8 positions match TRBD2. The CDR3 has 12 residues. V shed 6 bases, J shed 2 bases, and the junction held 3 bases outside the gene matches. Germline CDR1 and CDR2: DFQATT and SNEGSKA (reference sequence). CDR3 nucleotide sequence: TGCAGTGCAAAGGGACTAGCCTACGAGCAGTACTTC. Encoded protein: CSAKGLAYEQYF.

The chain recombines TRBV2 with TRBJ1-5; maybe TRBD1 (6 bases). Germline CDR1 is SNHLY and CDR2 is FYNNEI. The CDR3 is 13 amino acids. With 7 bases removed from V and 6 bases from J, the gap between germline ends came to 13 bases. In DNA form, the CDR3 reads TGTGCCAGCAATCTGGGGGCCACTCAGCCCCAGCATTTT. It is translated as CASNLGATQPQHF.

A few counts support this clonotype. The gene calls are TRBV20-1 and TRBJ2-2, with D perhaps matching TRBD2 (6 bases). There are 14 residues in the CDR3. V was pared by 3 bases and J by 4 bases, with 12 bases between. Germline V lookup: CDR1 DFQATT, CDR2 SNEGSKA (reference sequence). The CDR3 bases are TGCAGTGCTAGTTTGATGGGACTCACCGGGGAGCTGTTTTTT. It codes for CSASLMGLTGELFF.

This clonotype was observed at least ten times. The rearrangement links TRBV20-1 to TRBJ2-3; D is uncertain. The CDR3 sequence is 12 residues long. The germline V gene encodes CDR1 DFQATT and CDR2 SNEGSKA (reference sequence). Trimming removed 5 bases at V and 6 bases at J, with 12 bases between. CDR3 region: CSAPTTWDTQYF. Written as DNA, the CDR3 is TGCAGTGCTCCCACAACCTGGGATACGCAGTATTTT.

The table lists this clonotype with many counts. The CDR3 loop reads CASSRGTGGFLGYTF. In nucleotides, the CDR3 is TGTGCCAGCAGCCGCGGGACAGGGGGCTTTTTAGGCTACACCTTC. The V gene is TRBV11-2, the J gene TRBJ1-2; 12 nucleotides agree with TRBD1. This CDR3 contains 15 residues. Germline loops: CDR1 SGHAT, CDR2 FQNNGV. The junction had 9 bases not matched to a gene; V was cut back by 5 bases and J by 8 bases.

CDR3 protein: CASNAGRGATQYF. CDR3 bases: TGTGCCAGCAACGCTGGGAGGGGAGCTACGCAGTATTTT. The chain carries TRBV12-3 or TRBV12-4 and TRBJ2-3; 7 nucleotides match TRBD2. CDR3 length: 13 amino acids. The V segment lost 7 bases and the J segment 8 bases; nucleotides outside the gene matches: 9.